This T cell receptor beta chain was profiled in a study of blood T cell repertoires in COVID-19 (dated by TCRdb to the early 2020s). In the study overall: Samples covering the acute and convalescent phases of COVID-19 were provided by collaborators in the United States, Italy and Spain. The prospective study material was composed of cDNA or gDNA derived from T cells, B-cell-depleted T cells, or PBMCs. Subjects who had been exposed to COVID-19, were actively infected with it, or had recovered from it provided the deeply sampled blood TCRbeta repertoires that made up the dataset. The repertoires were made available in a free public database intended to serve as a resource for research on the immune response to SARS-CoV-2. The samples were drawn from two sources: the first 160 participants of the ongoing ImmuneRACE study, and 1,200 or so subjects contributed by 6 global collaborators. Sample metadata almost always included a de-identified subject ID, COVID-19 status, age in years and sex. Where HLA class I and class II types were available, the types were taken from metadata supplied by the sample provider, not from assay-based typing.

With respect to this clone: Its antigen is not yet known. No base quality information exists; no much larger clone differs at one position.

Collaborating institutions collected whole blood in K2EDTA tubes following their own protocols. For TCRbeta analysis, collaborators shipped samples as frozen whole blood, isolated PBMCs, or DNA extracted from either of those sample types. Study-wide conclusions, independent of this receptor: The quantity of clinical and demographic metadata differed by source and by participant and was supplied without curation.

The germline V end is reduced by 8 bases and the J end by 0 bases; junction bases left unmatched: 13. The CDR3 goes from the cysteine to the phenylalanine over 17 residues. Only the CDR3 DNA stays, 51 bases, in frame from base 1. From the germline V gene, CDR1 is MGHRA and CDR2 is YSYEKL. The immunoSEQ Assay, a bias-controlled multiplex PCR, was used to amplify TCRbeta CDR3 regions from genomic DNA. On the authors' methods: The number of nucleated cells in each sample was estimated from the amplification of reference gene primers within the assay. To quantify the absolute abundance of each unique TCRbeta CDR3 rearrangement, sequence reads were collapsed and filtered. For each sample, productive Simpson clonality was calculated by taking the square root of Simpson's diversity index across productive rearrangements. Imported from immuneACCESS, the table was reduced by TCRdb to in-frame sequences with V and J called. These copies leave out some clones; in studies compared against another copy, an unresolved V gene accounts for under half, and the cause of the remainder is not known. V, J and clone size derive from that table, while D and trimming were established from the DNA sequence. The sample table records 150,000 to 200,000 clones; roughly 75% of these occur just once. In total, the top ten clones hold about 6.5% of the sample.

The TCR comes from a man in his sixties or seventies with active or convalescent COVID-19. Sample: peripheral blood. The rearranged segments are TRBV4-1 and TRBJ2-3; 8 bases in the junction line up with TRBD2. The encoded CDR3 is CASGREGRGRSTDTQYF. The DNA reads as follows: TGCGCCAGCGGCCGGGAGGGCCGGGGCAGGAGCACAGATACGCAGTATTTT.